The clone carrying this TCR beta chain was counted between two and nine times. TCRdb fed the reads into MiXCR, producing one record per CDR3 protein. The sample includes approximately 500,000 distinct CDR3 sequences, 16% of them seen just once. The data belong to a study of T cell repertoires in cytomegalovirus infection. Trimming shortened V by 5 bases and J by 7 bases, and 12 bases separated the two germline ends. Germline CDR1 MGHRA, CDR2 YSYEKL. This CDR3 contains 13 residues. The chain employs TRBV4-1 and TRBJ2-1; the D gene is possibly TRBD1 (5 bases). The sequence was obtained from a human donor in good health (CMV status not recorded). Some clones in this sample may be carry-over from other donors' samples. Sequenced input: CD8+ T cells from PBMCs. This CDR3 is CASSAGWENEQFF. CDR3 bases: TGCGCCAGCAGCGCAGGGTGGGAAAATGAGCAGTTCTTC.